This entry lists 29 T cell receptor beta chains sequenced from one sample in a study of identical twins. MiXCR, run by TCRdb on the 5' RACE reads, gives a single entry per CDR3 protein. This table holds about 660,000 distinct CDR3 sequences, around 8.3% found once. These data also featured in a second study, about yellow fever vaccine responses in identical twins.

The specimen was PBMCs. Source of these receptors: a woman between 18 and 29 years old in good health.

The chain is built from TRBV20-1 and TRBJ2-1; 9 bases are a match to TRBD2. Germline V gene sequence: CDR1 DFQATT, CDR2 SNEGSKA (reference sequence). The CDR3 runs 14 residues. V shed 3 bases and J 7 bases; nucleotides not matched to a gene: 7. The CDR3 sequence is CSASRVSGRNEQFF. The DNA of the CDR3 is TGCAGTGCTAGCCGGGTTAGCGGGAGAAATGAGCAGTTCTTC.

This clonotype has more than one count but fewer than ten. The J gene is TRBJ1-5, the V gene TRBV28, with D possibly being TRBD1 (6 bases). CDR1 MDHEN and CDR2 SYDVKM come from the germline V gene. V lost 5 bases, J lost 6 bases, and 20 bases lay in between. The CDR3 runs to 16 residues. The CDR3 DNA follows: TGTGCCAGCAGTCAAGAAGGGGGGCCGGTAGTTCAGCCCCAGCATTTT. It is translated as CASSQEGGPVVQPQHF.

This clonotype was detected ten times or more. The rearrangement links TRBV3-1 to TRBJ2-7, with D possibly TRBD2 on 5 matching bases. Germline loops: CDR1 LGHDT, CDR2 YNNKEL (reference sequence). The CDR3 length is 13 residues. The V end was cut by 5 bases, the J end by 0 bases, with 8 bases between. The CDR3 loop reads CASSGSFSYEQYF. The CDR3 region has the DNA TGTGCCAGCAGCGGGAGCTTCTCCTACGAGCAGTACTTC.

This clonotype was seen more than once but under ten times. The CDR3 spells CSVEESGGTEAFF. The CDR3 DNA reads TGCAGCGTTGAAGAATCAGGGGGGACTGAAGCTTTCTTT. The chain has TRBV29-1 and TRBJ1-1; TRBD1 agrees at 7 bases. The CDR3 length is 13 residues. Germline V gene data show CDR1 as SQVTM and CDR2 as ANQGSEA. J lost 5 bases, V lost 0 bases, and 3 bases had no gene match.

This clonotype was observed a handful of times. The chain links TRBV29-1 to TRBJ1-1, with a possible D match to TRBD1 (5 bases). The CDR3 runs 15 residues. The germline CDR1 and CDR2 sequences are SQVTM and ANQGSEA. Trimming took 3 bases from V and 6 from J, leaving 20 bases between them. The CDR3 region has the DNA TGCAGCGTTGAGGCTAGGGGACGGAGGGCGGCTGAAGCTTTCTTT. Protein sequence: CSVEARGRRAAEAFF.

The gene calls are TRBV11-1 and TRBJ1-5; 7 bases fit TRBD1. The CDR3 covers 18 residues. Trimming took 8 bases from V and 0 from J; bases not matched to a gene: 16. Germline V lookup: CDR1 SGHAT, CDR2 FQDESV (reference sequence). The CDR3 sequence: CASAGPGTANYSNQPQHF. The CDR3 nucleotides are TGTGCCAGCGCGGGTCCGGGGACAGCGAATTATAGCAATCAGCCCCAGCATTTT.

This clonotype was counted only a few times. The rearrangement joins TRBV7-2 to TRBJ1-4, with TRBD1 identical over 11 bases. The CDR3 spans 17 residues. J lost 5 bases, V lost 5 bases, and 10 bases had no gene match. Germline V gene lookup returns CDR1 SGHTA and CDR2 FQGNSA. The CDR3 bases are TGTGCCAGCAGCCTCGGACAGGGGACAGGGGGGAATGAAAAACTGTTTTTT. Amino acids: CASSLGQGTGGNEKLFF.

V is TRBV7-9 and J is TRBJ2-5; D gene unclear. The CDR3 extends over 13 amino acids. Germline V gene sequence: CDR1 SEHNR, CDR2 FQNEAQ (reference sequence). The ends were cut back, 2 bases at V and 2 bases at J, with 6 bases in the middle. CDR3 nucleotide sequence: TGTGCCAGCAGCTTATACTGGCAAGAGACCCAGTACTTC. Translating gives CASSLYWQETQYF.

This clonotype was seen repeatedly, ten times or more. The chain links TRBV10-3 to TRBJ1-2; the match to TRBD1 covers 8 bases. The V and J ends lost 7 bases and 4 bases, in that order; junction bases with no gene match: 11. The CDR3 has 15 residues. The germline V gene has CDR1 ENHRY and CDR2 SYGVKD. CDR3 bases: TGTGCCATCAATGGCGGGCAGGGGGCTGTCTATGGCTACACCTTC. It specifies CAINGGQGAVYGYTF.

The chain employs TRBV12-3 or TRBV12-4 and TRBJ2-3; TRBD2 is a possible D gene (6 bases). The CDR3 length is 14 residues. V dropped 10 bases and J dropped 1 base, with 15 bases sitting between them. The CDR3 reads CANSRGSGTDTQYF. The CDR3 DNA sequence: TGTGCCAACTCCCGGGGGTCCGGCACAGATACGCAGTATTTT.

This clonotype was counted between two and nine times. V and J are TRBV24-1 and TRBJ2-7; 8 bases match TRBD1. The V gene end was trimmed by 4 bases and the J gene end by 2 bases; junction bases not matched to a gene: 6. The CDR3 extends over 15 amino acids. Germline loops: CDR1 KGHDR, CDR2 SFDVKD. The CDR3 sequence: CATSEGTGPPYEQYF. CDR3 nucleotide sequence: TGTGCCACCAGTGAAGGGACAGGCCCCCCCTACGAGCAGTACTTC.

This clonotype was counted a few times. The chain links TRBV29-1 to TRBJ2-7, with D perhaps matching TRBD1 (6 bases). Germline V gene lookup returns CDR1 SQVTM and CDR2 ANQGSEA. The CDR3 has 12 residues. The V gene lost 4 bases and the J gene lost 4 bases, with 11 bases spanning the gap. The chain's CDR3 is CSVGLGQYEQYF. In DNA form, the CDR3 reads TGCAGCGTTGGTCTAGGACAGTACGAGCAGTACTTC.

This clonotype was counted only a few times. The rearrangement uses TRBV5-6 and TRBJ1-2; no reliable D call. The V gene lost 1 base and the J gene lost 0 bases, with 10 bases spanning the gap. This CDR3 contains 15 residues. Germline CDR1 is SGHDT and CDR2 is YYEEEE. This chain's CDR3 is CASSLTLRPNYGYTF. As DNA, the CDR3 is TGTGCCAGCAGCTTGACCCTCCGTCCTAACTATGGCTACACCTTC. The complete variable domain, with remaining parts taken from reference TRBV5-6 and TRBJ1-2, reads DAGVTQSPTHLIKTRGQQVTLRCSPKSGHDTVSWYQQALGQGPQFIFQYYEEEERQRGNFPDRFSGHQFPNYSSELNVNALLLGDSALYLCASSLTLRPNYGYTFGSGTRLTVV.

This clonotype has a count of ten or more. CDR3 loop: CASSSRRANTGELFF. CDR3 bases: TGTGCCAGCAGCTCACGCAGGGCGAACACCGGGGAGCTGTTTTTT. The V gene is TRBV14, the J gene TRBJ2-2, with D maybe TRBD1 (5 bases). The CDR3 is 15 amino acids. CDR1 and CDR2 from the germline V gene are SGHDN and FVKESK. V shed 5 bases and J shed 0 bases, with 10 bases lying between them.

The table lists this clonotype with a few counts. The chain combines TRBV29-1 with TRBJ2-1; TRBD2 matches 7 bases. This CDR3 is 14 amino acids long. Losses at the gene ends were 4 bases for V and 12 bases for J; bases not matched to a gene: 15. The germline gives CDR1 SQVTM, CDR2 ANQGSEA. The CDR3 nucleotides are TGCAGCGTTGCCCTAGCGGAGAGCCTCTTGGGGCAGTTCTTC. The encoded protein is CSVALAESLLGQFF.

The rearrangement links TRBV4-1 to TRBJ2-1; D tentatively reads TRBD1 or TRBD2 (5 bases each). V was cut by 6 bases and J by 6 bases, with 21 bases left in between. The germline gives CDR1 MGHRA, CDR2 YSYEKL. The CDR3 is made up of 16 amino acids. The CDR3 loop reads CASSPRSGLDGNEQFF. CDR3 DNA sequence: TGCGCCAGCAGTCCAAGATCGGGGCTAGATGGCAATGAGCAGTTCTTC.

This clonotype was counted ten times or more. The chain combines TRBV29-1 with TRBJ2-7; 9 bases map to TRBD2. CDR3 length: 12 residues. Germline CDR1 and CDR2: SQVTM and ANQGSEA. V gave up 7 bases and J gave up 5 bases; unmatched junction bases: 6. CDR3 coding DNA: TGCAGCGGCCGGACTAGCGCCAACGAGCAGTACTTC. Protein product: CSGRTSANEQYF.

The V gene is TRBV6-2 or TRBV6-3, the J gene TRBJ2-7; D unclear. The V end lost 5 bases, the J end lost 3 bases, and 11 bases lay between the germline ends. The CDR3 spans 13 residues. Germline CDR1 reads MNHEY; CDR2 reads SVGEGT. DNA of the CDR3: TGTGCCAGCAGTCCCGTCCTGATCTACGAGCAGTACTTC. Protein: CASSPVLIYEQYF.

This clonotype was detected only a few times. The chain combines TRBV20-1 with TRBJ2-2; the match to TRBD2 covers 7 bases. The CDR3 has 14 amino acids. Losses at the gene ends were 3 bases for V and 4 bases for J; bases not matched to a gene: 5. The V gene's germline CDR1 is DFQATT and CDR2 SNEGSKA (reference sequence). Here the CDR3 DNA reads TGCAGTGCTAGCGGGAGGCGGGGCACCGGGGAGCTGTTTTTT. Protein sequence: CSASGRRGTGELFF.

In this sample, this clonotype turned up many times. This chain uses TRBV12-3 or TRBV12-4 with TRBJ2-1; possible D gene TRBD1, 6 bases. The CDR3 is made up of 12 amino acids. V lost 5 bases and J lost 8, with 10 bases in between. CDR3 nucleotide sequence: TGTGCCAGCAGTCAGGGGTTCCATGAGCAGTTCTTC. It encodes CASSQGFHEQFF.

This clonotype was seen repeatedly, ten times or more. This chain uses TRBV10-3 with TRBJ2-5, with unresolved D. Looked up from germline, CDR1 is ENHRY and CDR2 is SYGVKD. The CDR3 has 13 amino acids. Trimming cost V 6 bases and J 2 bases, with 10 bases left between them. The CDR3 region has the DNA TGTGCCATCAGGGATAGTACACAAGAGACCCAGTACTTC. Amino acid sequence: CAIRDSTQETQYF.

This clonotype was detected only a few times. The CDR3 sequence is CSARQLAGLYNEQFF. Written as DNA, the CDR3 is TGCAGTGCTAGACAACTAGCGGGTCTTTACAATGAGCAGTTCTTC. J is TRBJ2-1 and V is TRBV20-1; 9 bases align to TRBD2. This CDR3 is 15 amino acids long. Germline CDR1 DFQATT, CDR2 SNEGSKA (reference sequence). Germline trimming cut 2 bases from V and 4 bases from J; bases unmatched to any gene: 6.

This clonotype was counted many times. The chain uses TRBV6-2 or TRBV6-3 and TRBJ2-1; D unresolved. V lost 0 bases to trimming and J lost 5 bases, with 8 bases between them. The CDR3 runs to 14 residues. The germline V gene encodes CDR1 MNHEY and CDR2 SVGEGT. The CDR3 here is CASSYSNSHNEQFF. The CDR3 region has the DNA TGTGCCAGCAGTTACTCGAACAGCCACAATGAGCAGTTCTTC.

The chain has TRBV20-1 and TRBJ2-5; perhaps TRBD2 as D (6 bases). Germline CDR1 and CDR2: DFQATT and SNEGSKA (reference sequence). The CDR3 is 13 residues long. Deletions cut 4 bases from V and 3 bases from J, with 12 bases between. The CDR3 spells CSATLTSKETQYF. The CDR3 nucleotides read TGCAGTGCTACCCTGACTAGTAAAGAGACCCAGTACTTC.

The DNA of the CDR3 is TGCAGCGGGTCGGGGAATGAGCAGTTCTTC. This codes for CSGSGNEQFF. The chain recombines TRBV29-1 with TRBJ2-1; possible D gene TRBD2, 5 bases. Per germline, CDR1 SQVTM and CDR2 ANQGSEA. The CDR3 totals 10 residues. V was cut by 7 bases and J by 7 bases, with 8 bases left in between.

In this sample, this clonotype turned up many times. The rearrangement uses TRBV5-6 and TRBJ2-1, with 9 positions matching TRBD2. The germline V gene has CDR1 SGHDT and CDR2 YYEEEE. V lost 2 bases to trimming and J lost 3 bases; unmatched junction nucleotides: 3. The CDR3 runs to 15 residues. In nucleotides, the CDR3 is TGTGCCAGCAGCTTAGCGGGGGGCCGCTACAATGAGCAGTTCTTC. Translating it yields CASSLAGGRYNEQFF.

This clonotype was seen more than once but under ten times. CDR3 DNA: TGTGCCAGCAGTTTAACCCGGGCCTTAAATCAGCCCCAGCATTTT. It is translated as CASSLTRALNQPQHF. The V gene is TRBV12-3 or TRBV12-4, the J gene TRBJ1-5, with D hard to call. The CDR3 extends over 15 amino acids. The V and J ends lost 2 bases and 4 bases respectively, with 12 bases between them.

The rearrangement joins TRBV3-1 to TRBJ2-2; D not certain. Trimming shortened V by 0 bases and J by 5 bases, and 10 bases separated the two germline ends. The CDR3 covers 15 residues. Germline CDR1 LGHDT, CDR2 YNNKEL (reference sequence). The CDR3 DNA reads TGTGCCAGCAGCCAAGAGCTCCCCGGGACCGGGGAGCTGTTTTTT. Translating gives CASSQELPGTGELFF.

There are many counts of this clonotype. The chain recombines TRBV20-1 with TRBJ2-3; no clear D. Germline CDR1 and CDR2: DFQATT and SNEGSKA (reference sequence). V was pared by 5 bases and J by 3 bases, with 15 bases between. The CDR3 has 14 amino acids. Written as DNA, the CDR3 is TGCAGTGCTGGCCTCTACCCTATAACAGATACGCAGTATTTT. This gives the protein CSAGLYPITDTQYF.